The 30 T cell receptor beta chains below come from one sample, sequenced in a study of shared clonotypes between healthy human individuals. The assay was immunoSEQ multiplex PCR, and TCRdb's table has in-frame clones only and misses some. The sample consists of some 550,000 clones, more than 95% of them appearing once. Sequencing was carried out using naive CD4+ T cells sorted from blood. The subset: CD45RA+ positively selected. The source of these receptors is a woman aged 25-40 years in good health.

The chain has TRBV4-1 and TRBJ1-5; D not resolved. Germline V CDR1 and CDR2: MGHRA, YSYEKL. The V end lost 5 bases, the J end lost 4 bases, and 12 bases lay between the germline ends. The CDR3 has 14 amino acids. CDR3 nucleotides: TGCGCCAGCAGCTACCCGGGGAAGAATCAGCCCCAGCATTTT. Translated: CASSYPGKNQPQHF.

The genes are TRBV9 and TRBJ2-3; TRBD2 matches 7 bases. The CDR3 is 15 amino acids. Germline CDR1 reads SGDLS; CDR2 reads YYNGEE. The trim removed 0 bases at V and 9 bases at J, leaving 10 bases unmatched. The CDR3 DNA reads TGTGCCAGCAGCGTAGTTACGGGAGGACTGGGGACGCAGTATTTT. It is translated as CASSVVTGGLGTQYF.

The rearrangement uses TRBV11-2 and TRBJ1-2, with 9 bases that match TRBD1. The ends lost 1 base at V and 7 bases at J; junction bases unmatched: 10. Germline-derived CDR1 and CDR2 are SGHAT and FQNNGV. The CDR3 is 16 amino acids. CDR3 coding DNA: TGTGCCAGCAGCTTAGGGGGGCCGGGACAGGGATTTGGCTACACCTTC. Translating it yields CASSLGGPGQGFGYTF. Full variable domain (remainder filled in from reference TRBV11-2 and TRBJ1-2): EAGVAQSPRYKIIEKRQSVAFWCNPISGHATLYWYQQILGQGPKLLIQFQNNGVVDDSQLPKDRFSAERLKGVDSTLKIQPAKLEDSAVYLCASSLGGPGQGFGYTFGSGTRLTVV.

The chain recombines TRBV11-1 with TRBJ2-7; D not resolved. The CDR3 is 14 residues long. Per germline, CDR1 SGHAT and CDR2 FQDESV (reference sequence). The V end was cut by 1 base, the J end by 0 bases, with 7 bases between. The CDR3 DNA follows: TGTGCCAGCAGCTTAGGGCTCCACTCCTACGAGCAGTACTTC. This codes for CASSLGLHSYEQYF.

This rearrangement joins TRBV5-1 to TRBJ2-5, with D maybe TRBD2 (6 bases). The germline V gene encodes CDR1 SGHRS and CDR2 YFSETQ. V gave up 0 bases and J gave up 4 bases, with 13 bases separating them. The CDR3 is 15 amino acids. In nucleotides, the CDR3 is TGCGCCAGCAGCTTGGGGCAGGGAGGCGCAGAGACCCAGTACTTC. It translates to CASSLGQGGAETQYF.

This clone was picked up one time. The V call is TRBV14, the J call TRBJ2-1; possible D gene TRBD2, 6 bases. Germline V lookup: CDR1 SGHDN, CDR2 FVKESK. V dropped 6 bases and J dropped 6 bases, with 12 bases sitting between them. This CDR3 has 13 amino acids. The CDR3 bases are TGTGCCAGCAGTTGGAGGGTTTTCAATGAGCAGTTCTTC. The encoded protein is CASSWRVFNEQFF.

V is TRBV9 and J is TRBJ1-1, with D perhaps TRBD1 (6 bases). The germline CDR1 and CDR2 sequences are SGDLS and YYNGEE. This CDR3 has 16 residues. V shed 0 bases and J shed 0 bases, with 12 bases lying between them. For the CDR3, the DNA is TGTGCCAGCAGCGTAGCTGGACAGCGCATGAACACTGAAGCTTTCTTT. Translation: CASSVAGQRMNTEAFF.

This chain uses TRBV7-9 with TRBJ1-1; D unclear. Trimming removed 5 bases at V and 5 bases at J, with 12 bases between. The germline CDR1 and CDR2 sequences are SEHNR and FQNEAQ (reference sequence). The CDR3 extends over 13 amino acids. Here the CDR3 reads CASSPNRSTEAFF. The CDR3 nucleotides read TGTGCCAGCAGCCCTAACCGGAGTACTGAAGCTTTCTTT.

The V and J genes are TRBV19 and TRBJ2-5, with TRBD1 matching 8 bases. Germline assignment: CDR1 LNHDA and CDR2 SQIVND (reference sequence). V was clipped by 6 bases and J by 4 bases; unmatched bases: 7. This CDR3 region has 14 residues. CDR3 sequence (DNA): TGTGCCAGTAGATCAACCGGACAGGGAGAGACCCAGTACTTC. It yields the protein CASRSTGQGETQYF.

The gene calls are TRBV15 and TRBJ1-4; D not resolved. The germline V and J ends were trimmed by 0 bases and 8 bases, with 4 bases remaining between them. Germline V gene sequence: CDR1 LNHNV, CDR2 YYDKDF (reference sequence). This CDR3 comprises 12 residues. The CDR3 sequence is CATSRDFEKLFF. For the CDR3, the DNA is TGTGCCACCAGCAGAGATTTCGAAAAACTGTTTTTT. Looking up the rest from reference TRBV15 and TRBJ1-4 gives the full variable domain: DAMVIQNPRYQVTQFGKPVTLSCSQTLNHNVMYWYQQKSSQAPKLLFHYYDKDFNNEADTPDNFQSRRPNTSFCFLDIRSPGLGDTAMYLCATSRDFEKLFFGSGTQLSVL.

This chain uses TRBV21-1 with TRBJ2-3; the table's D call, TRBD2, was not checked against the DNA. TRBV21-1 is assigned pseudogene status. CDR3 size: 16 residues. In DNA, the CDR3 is TGTGCCAGCAGATCTCGGGATGGGAGGGCGGCAGATACGCAGTATTTT. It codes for CASRSRDGRAADTQYF.

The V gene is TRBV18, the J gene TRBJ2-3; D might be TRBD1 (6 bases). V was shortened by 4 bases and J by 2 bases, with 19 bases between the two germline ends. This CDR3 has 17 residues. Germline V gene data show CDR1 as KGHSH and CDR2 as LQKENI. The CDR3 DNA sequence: TGTGCCAGCTCACTGACAGGCCAAGGGTCGTCCACAGATACGCAGTATTTT. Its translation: CASSLTGQGSSTDTQYF.

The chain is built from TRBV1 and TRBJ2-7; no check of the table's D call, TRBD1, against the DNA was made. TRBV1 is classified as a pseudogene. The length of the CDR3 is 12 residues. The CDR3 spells CTSSQVGHEQYF. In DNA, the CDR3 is TGCACCAGCAGCCAAGTTGGCCACGAGCAGTACTTC.

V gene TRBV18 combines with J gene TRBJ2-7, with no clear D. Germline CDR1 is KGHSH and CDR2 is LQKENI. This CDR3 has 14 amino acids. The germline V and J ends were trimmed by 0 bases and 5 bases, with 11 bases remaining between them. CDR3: CASSPPSLTHEQYF. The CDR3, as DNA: TGTGCCAGCTCACCACCCAGCCTAACCCACGAGCAGTACTTC.

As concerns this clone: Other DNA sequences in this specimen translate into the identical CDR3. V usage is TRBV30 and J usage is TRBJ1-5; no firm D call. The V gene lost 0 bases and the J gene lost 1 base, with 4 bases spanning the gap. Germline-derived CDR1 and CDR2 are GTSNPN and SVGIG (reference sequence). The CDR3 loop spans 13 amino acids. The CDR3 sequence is CAWSVESNQPQHF. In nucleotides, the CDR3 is TGTGCCTGGAGTGTAGAAAGCAATCAGCCCCAGCATTTT. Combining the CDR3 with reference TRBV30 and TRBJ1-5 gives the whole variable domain SQTIHQWPATLVQPVGSPLSLECTVEGTSNPNLYWYRQAAGRGLQLLFYSVGIGQISSEVPQNLSASRPQDRQFILSSKKLLLSDSGFYLCAWSVESNQPQHFGDGTRLSIL.

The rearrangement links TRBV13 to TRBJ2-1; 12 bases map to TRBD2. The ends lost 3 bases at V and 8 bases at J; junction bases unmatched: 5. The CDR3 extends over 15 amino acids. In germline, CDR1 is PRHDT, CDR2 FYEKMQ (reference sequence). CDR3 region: CASSFRTSGTHEQFF. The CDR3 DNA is TGTGCCAGCAGCTTCAGGACTAGCGGGACACATGAGCAGTTCTTC.

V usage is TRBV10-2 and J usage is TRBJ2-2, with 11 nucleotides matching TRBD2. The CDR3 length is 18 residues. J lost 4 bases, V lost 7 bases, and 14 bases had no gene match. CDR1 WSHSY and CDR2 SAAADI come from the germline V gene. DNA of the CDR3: TGCGCCAGCAACTCACTAGCGGGGGTCAGGGGTGGCACCGGGGAGCTGTTTTTT. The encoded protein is CASNSLAGVRGGTGELFF.

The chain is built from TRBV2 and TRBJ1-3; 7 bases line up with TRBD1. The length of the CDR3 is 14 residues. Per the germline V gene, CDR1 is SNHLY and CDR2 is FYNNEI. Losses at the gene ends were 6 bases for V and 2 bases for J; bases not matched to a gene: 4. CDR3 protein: CASRRGQAGNTIYF. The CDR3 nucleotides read TGTGCCAGCAGGCGCGGACAGGCTGGAAACACCATATATTTT.

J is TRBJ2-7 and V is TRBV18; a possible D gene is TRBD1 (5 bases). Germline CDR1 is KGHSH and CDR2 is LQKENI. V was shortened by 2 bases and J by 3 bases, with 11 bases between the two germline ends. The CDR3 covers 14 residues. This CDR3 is CASSPGALLYEQYF. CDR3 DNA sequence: TGTGCCAGCTCACCAGGGGCCCTACTCTACGAGCAGTACTTC.

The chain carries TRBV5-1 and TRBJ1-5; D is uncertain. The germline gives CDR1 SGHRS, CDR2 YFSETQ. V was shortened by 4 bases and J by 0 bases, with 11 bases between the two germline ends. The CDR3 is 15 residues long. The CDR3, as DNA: TGCGCCAGCAGCCGCGACGGTTATAGCAATCAGCCCCAGCATTTT. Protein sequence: CASSRDGYSNQPQHF.

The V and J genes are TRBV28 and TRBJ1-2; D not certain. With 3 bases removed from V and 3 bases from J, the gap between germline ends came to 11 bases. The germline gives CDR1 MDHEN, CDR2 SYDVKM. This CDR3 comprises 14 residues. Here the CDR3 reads CASSFSSADYGYTF. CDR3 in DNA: TGTGCCAGCAGTTTTTCTTCGGCGGACTATGGCTACACCTTC.

CDR3 region: CASRKGTAGQPQHF. CDR3 bases: TGTGCCAGCAGGAAAGGGACGGCGGGTCAGCCCCAGCATTTT. V gene TRBV28 combines with J gene TRBJ1-5, with a weak D call TRBD1 (5 bases). Germline values: CDR1 MDHEN, CDR2 SYDVKM. The V and J ends lost 6 bases and 6 bases respectively, with 15 bases between them. There are 14 residues in the CDR3.

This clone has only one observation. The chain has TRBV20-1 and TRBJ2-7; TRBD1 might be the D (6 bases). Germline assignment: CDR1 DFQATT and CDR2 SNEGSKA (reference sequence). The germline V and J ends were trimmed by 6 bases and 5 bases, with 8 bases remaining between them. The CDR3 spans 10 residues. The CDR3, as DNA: TGCAGTGCCAACAGGGACGAGCAGTACTTC. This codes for CSANRDEQYF.

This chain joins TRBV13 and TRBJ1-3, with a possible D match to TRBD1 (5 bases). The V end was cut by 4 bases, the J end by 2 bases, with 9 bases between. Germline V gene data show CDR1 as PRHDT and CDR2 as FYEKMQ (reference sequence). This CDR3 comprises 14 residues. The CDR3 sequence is CASSYDSTGNTIYF. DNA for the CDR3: TGTGCCAGCAGCTACGACAGCACTGGAAACACCATATATTTT.

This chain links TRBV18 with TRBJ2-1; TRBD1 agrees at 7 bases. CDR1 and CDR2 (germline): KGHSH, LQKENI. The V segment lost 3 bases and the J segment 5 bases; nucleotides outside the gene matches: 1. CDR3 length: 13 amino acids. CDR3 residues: CASSPGQHNEQFF. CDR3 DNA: TGTGCCAGCTCACCGGGACAGCACAATGAGCAGTTCTTC.

The CDR3, as DNA: TGTGCCAGCAGCGTGGTAGAGGCCGGGGAGCTGTTTTTT. Encoded protein: CASSVVEAGELFF. The chain employs TRBV9 and TRBJ2-2; D remains ambiguous. The germline CDR1 and CDR2 sequences are SGDLS and YYNGEE. Trimming took off 2 bases at V and 6 bases at J, with 8 bases between the two ends. The CDR3 runs to 13 residues.

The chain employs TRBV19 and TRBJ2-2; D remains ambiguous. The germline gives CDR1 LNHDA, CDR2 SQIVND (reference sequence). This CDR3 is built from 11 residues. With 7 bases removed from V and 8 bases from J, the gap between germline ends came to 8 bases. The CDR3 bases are TGTGCCAGTACCACCCAAGGGGAGCTGTTTTTT. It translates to CASTTQGELFF.

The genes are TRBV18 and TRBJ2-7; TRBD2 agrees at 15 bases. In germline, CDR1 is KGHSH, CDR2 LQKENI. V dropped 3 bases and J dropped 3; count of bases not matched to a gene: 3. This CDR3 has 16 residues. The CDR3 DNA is TGTGCCAGCTCACCCGGACTAGCGGGAGGGCACTACGAGCAGTACTTC. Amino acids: CASSPGLAGGHYEQYF.

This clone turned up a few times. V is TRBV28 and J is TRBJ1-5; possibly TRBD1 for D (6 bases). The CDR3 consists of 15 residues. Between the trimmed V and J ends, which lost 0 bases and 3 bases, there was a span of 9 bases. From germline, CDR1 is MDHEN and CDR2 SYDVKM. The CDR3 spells CASSLWDSNNQPQHF. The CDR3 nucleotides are TGTGCCAGCAGTTTATGGGACAGCAACAATCAGCCCCAGCATTTT.

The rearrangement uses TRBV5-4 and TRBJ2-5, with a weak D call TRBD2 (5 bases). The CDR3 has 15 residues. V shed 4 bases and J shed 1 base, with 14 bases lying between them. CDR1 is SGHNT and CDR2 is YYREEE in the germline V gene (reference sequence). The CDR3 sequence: CASSPSEGGQETQYF. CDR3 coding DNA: TGTGCCAGCAGCCCCAGCGAGGGCGGCCAAGAGACCCAGTACTTC.